This TCR beta chain was recorded in a study of T cells in Graves' hyperthyroidism and ophthalmopathy. At the level of the study: Peripheral blood was collected at initial diagnosis, before any treatment.

The investigators amplified TCR beta CDR3 regions from RNA transcripts. HTBI primers were employed in a first-round RT-PCR of the TCR CDR3. TCRdb processed the multiplex PCR reads anew with MiXCR; each CDR3 protein has one entry. The sample contains fewer than 750,000 distinct CDR3 sequences, approximately 15% of which appear only once. CDR3 size: 13 residues. The germline V and J ends were trimmed by 0 bases and 5 bases, with 7 bases remaining between them. Germline V gives CDR1 MNHEY, CDR2 SMNVEV (reference sequence). There are many counts of this clonotype. Subjects with ophthalmopathy showed a Clinical Activity Score no lower than 3, a NOSPECS grade no lower than 4, and a duration shorter than 3 months. Uncontrolled infection, other autoimmune disease, pregnancy or lactation led to exclusion.

The chain has TRBV27 and TRBJ2-5; the D is unclear. Sequencing was done on a sample of blood. This receptor was identified in a woman aged 40 to 50 with Graves' ophthalmopathy. The CDR3 here is CASSLSGAETQYF. The CDR3 bases are TGTGCCAGCAGTTTATCAGGAGCCGAGACCCAGTACTTC.